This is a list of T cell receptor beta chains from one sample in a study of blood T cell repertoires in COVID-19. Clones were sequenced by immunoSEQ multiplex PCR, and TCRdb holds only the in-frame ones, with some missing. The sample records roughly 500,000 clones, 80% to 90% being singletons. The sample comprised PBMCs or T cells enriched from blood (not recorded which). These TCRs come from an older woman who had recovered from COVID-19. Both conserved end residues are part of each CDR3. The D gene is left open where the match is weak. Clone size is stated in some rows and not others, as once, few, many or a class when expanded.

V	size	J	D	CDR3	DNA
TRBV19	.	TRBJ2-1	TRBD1	CASSRTGGRTYNEQFF	TGTGCCAGTAGCAGGACAGGGGGCCGAACCTACAATGAGCAGTTCTTC
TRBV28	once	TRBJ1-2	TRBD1	CASSSPDRPYGYTF	TGTGCCAGCAGTTCCCCGGACAGGCCTTATGGCTACACCTTC
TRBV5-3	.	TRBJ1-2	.	CARSLVRTLRANYGYTF	TGTGCCAGAAGCTTGGTCCGGACACTCAGAGCTAACTATGGCTACACCTTC
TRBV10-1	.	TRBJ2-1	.	CASSVGSSYNEQFF	TGCGCCAGCAGTGTGGGGAGCTCCTACAATGAGCAGTTCTTC
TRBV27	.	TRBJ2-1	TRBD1	CASSLSDRGEGNEQFF	TGTGCCAGCAGTTTATCGGACAGGGGTGAGGGTAATGAGCAGTTCTTC
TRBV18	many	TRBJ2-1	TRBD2	CASSPQLASAYNEQFF	TGTGCCAGCTCACCTCAACTAGCGTCCGCCTACAATGAGCAGTTCTTC
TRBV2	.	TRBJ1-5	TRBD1	CASSARDRGVGNQPQHF	TGTGCCAGCAGTGCCCGGGACAGGGGTGTGGGCAATCAGCCCCAGCATTTT
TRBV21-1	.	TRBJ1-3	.	CASSKGEGLVGTIYF	TGTGCCAGCAGCAAAGGAGAGGGTCTAGTAGGCACCATATATTTT
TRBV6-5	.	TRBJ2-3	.	CATRGGSTDTQYF	TGTGCCACCCGTGGCGGGAGCACAGATACGCAGTATTTT
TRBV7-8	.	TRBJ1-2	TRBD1	CASSSRGRKWDGYTF	TGTGCCAGCAGCTCAAGGGGGCGCAAGTGGGATGGCTACACCTTC
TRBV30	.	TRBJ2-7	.	CAWSKDSSYEQYF	TGTGCCTGGAGTAAAGATAGCTCCTACGAGCAGTACTTC
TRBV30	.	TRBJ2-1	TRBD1	CAWSSPGGRGPYNEQFF	TGTGCCTGGAGTTCCCCCGGCGGCAGGGGGCCCTACAATGAGCAGTTCTTC
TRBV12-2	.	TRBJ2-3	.	CASRLQYF	TGTGCAAGTCGCCTGCAGTATTTT
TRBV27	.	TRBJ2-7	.	CASSFGGLQNEQYF	TGTGCCAGCAGTTTCGGGGGACTTCAGAACGAGCAGTACTTC
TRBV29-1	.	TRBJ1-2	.	CSVESRVGGYTF	TGCAGCGTTGAAAGCAGGGTAGGCGGCTACACCTTC
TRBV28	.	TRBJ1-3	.	CASTRGDISGNTIYF	TGTGCCAGCACTCGAGGGGACATTTCTGGAAACACCATATATTTT
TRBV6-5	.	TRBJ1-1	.	CASSYSMTGVDTEAFF	TGTGCCAGCAGTTACTCGATGACAGGCGTAGACACTGAAGCTTTCTTT
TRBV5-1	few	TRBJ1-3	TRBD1	CASSWGPQGAVGNTIYF	TGCGCCAGCAGCTGGGGGCCGCAGGGGGCGGTTGGAAACACCATATATTTT
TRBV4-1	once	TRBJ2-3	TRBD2	CASSQVIKRLAGERTDTQYF	TGCGCCAGCAGCCAAGTAATTAAGAGACTAGCGGGGGAACGCACAGATACGCAGTATTTT
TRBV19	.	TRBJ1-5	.	CASSPRLRGAGNQPQHF	TGTGCCAGTAGTCCCCGCCTAAGGGGCGCAGGCAATCAGCCCCAGCATTTT
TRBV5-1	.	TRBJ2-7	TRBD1	CASSRTGQSSYEQYF	TGCGCCAGCAGCCGAACGGGACAGAGCTCCTACGAGCAGTACTTC
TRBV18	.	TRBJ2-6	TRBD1	CASSIGTGAGANVLTF	TGTGCCAGCTCAATCGGGACAGGGGCTGGGGCCAACGTCCTGACTTTC
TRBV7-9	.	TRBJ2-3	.	CASSLGTGVTDTQYF	TGTGCCAGCAGCTTAGGAACGGGGGTCACAGATACGCAGTATTTT